This T cell receptor (beta chain) was identified during a study of OX40 agonist ivuxolimab in advanced cancers. Clones were read by immunoSEQ multiplex PCR, and TCRdb kept only the in-frame ones, dropping some. The sample carries about 64,000 clones, roughly 89% recorded once. The sequence was obtained from an adult with an advanced solid tumor such as melanoma, head and neck, liver or kidney cancer. Here the sequenced sample was CD4+ or CD8+ T cells sorted from blood, taken in a trial of the OX40 agonist ivuxolimab.

The CDR3: CASAGNPGTDTQYF. In DNA form, the CDR3 reads TGTGCCTCGGCCGGGAACCCGGGAACAGATACGCAGTATTTT. This chain joins TRBV19 and TRBJ2-3, with D possibly TRBD2 on 5 matching bases. The CDR3 loop spans 14 amino acids. V lost 11 bases and J lost 3, with 18 bases in between. Germline loops: CDR1 LNHDA, CDR2 SQIVND (reference sequence).